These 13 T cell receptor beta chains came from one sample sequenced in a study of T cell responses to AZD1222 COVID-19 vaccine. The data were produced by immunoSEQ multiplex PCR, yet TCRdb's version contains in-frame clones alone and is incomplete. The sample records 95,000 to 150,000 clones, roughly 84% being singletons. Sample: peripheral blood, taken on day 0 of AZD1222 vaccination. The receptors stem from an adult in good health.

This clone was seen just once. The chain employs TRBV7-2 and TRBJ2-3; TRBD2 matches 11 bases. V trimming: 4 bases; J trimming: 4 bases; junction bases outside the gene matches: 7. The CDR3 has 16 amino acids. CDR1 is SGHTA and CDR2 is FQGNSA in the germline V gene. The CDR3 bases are TGTGCCAGCAGCTCCTTAGCGGGGGGGCCGGCAGATACGCAGTATTTT. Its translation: CASSSLAGGPADTQYF. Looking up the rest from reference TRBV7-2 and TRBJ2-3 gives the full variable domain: GAGVSQSPSNKVTEKGKDVELRCDPISGHTALYWYRQSLGQGLEFLIYFQGNSAPDKSGLPSDRFSAERTGGSVSTLTIQRTQQEDSAVYLCASSSLAGGPADTQYFGPGTRLTVL.

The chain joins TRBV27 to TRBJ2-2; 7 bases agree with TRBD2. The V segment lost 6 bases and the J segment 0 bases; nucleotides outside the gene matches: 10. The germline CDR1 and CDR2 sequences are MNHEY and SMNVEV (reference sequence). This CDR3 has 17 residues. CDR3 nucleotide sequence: TGTGCCAGCAGAACCCACGGGCGGGGGTCGAACACCGGGGAGCTGTTTTTT. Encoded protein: CASRTHGRGSNTGELFF.

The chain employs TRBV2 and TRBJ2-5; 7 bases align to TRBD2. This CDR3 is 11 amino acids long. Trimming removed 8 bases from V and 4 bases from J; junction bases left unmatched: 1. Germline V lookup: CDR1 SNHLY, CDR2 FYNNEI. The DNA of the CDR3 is TGTGCCAGCTGGGGGGGAGAGACCCAGTACTTC. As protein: CASWGGETQYF.

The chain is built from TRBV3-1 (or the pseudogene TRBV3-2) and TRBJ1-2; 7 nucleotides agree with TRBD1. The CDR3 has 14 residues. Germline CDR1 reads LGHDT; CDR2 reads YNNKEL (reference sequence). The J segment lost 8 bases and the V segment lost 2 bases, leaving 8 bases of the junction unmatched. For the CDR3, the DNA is TGTGCCAGCAGCCAAATAGACAGGGACGGAGGCTACACCTTC. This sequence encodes CASSQIDRDGGYTF.

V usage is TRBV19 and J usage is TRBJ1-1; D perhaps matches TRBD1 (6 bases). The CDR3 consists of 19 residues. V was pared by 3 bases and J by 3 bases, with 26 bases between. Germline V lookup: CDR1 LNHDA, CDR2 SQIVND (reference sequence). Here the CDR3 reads CASSMLIGTRQVLDTEAFF. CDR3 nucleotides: TGTGCCAGTAGTATGCTCATCGGGACTAGACAGGTTTTGGACACTGAAGCTTTCTTT.

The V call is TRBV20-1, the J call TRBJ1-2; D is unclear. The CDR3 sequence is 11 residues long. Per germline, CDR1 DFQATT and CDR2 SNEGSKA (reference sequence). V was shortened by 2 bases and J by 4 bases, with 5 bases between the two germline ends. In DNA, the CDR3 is TGCAGTGCTAGATTATTCTATGGCTACACCTTC. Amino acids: CSARLFYGYTF.

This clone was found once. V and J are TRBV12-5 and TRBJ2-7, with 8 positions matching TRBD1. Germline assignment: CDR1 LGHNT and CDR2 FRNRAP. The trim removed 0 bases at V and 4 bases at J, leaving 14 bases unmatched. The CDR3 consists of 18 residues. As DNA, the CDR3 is TGTGCTAGTGGTTTGGTTTTGGGACAGGTAGGGTCAAGGTACGAGCAGTACTTC. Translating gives CASGLVLGQVGSRYEQYF.

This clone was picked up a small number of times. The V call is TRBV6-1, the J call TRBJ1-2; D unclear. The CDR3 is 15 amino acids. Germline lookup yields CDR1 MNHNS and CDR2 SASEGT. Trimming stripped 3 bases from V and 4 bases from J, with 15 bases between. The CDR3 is CASSEAASWGYGYTF. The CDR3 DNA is TGTGCCAGCAGTGAGGCGGCCTCCTGGGGCTATGGCTACACCTTC.

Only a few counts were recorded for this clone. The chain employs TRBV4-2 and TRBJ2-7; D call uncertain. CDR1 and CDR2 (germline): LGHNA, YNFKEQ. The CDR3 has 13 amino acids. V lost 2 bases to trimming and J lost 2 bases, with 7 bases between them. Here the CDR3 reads CASSQSTTYEQYF. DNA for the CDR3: TGTGCCAGCAGCCAATCTACTACCTACGAGCAGTACTTC.

The CDR3 region is CAIRGDRVGYGYTF. CDR3 DNA sequence: TGTGCCATCAGGGGTGACAGGGTAGGGTATGGCTACACCTTC. The V and J genes are TRBV10-3 and TRBJ1-2, with TRBD1 matching 7 bases. The CDR3 extends over 14 amino acids. Germline lookup yields CDR1 ENHRY and CDR2 SYGVKD. V gave up 6 bases and J gave up 5 bases; unmatched junction bases: 9.

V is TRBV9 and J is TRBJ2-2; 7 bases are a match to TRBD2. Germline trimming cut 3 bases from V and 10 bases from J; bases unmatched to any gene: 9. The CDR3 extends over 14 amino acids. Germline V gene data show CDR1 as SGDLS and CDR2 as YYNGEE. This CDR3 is CASSATGGGEELFF. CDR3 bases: TGTGCCAGCAGCGCCACGGGGGGAGGCGAGGAGCTGTTTTTT. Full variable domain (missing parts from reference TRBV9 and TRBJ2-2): DSGVTQTPKHLITATGQRVTLRCSPRSGDLSVYWYQQSLDQGLQFLIQYYNGEERAKGNILERFSAQQFPDLHSELNLSSLELGDSALYFCASSATGGGEELFFGEGSRLTVL.

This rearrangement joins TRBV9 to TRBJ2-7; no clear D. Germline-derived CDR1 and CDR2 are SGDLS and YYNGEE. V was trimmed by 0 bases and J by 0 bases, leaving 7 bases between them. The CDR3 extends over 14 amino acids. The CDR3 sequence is CASSVGVSSYEQYF. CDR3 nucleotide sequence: TGTGCCAGCAGCGTAGGGGTTAGCTCCTACGAGCAGTACTTC.

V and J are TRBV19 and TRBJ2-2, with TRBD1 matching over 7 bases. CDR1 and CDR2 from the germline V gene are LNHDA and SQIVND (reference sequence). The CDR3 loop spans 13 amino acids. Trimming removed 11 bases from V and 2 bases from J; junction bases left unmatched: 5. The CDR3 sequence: CAVWDRNTGELFF. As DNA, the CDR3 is TGTGCCGTCTGGGACAGAAACACCGGGGAGCTGTTTTTT.